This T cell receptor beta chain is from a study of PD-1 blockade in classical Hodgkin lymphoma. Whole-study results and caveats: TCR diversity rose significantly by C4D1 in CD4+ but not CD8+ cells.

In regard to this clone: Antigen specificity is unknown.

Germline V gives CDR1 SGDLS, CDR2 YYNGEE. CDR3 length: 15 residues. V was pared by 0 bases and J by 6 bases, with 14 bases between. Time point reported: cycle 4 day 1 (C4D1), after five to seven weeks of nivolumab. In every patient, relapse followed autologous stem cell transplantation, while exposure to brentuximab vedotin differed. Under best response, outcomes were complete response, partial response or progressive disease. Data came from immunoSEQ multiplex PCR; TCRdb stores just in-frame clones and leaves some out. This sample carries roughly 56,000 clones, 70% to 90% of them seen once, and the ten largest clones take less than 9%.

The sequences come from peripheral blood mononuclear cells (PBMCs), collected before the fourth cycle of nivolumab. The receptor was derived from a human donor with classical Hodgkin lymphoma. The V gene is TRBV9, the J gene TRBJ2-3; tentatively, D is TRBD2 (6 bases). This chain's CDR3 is CASSVAGGWGDTQYF. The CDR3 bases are TGTGCCAGCAGCGTAGCTGGAGGGTGGGGGGATACGCAGTATTTT.